This T cell receptor beta chain was recorded in a study of OX40 agonist ivuxolimab in advanced cancers. As for the study more broadly: Ivuxolimab was a fully human IgG2 agonistic monoclonal antibody targeting the costimulatory receptor OX40 (CD134). Intravenous ivuxolimab was administered to patients every 2 weeks at six dose levels: 0.01, 0.1, 0.3, 1.5, 3 and 10 mg/kg. Among the approximately 50 dose-escalation patients, around 19 had hepatocellular carcinoma, roughly 15 melanoma, 9 renal cell carcinoma and 9 head and neck cancer. The dose-escalation cohort was 80% to 90% male with a mean age of about 58 years, ranging from roughly 20 to 80. Prior anti-PD-1, anti-PD-L1 or anti-CTLA-4 therapy was permitted, and checkpoint inhibitors had been received by more than 35% of dose-escalation patients. Three dose-escalation patients achieved partial responses, one with hepatocellular carcinoma and two with cutaneous melanoma. The point of sequencing TCRbeta in the periphery was to test whether ivuxolimab changed TCR sequence diversity and drove clonal T-cell expansion. The monotherapy dose-escalation portion (N of about 57 patients) of the phase I ivuxolimab trial is reported in the paper.

On this clone: Its specific antigen is unknown. Base qualities are not at hand, and no much larger clone is one base apart.

Genomic DNA was extracted from sorted cells for sequencing of the TCRbeta CDR3 region. The immunoSEQ Assay was used to sequence the TCRbeta CDR3 regions. Imported from immuneACCESS, the table was reduced by TCRdb to in-frame sequences with V and J called. These copies leave out some clones; in studies compared against another copy, an unresolved V gene accounts for under half, and the cause of the remainder is not known. In this sample the table shows roughly 46,000 clones, around 83% of which occur a single time. The ten largest clonotypes hold roughly 2.5% of the sample. What the work shows at the level of the full study, not this receptor alone: The antigen specificity of the clonally expanded peripheral T cells was not determined. At doses from 0.1 to 3.0 mg/kg, clonal expansion was seen in both CD4+ and CD8+ blood T cells between baseline and week 6. Low levels of normalized T-cell clonal expansion were also seen in some patients who did not respond. In the 0.1-3.0 mg/kg groups, partial responders were among the patients with the lowest normalized peripheral clonal expansion, particularly in CD8+ T cells. After ivuxolimab, expanded clones were on average more numerous among CD8+ T cells than among CD4+ T cells.

Patients with a history of autoimmune disease or receiving systemic immunosuppression were excluded from the trial. Peripheral blood for TCR sequencing was collected from all dose cohorts at baseline, on cycle 4 day 1, and on cycle 7 day 1. The samples were drawn from a first-in-human, open-label, multicenter phase I dose-escalation trial of ivuxolimab. Adults with locally advanced or metastatic melanoma, renal cell carcinoma, hepatocellular carcinoma or head and neck squamous cell carcinoma were enrolled in the trial. Before TCR sequencing, CD4+ T cells and CD8+ T cells from peripheral blood were sorted into separate populations. The germline V gene (reference sequence) provides CDR1 DFQATT and CDR2 SNEGSKA. V is clipped by 5 bases and J by 1 base, and the sequence between their germline boundaries is 6 bases long. The CDR3 spans 11 residues, from the cysteine through the phenylalanine. The CDR3 DNA has 33 bases and is translated from base 1.

This sequence uses TRBV20-1 and TRBJ2-7; TRBD2 is a weak D gene call, 5 bases matching. The specimen comprised CD4+ or CD8+ T cells sorted from blood, sampled in a trial of the OX40 agonist ivuxolimab. This TCR derives from an adult with an advanced solid tumor such as melanoma, head and neck, liver or kidney cancer. This receptor carries the CDR3 CSAEGSYEQYF. The DNA sequence is TGCAGTGCTGAGGGATCCTACGAGCAGTACTTC.